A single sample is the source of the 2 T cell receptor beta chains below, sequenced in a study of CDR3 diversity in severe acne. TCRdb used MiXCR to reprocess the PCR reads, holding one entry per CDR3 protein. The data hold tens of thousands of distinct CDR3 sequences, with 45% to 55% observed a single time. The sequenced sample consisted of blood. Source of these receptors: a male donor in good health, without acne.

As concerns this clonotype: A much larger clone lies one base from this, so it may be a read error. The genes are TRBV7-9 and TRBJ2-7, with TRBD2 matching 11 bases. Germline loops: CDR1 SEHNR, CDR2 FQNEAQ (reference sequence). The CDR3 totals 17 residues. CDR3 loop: CACSPGTSGGRTYEQYF. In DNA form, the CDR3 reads TGTGCCTGCAGCCCTGGGACTAGCGGAGGGCGCACCTACGAGCAGTACTTC.

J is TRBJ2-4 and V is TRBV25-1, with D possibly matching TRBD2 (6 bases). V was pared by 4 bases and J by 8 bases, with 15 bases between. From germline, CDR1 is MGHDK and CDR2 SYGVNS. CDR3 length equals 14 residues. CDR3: CASSGGGGVDIQYF. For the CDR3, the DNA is TGTGCCAGCAGTGGGGGAGGAGGGGTGGACATTCAGTACTTC.